The clone carrying this T cell receptor beta chain was detected many times. Its antigen is unknown. CDR3 length: 12 amino acids. V dropped 5 bases and J dropped 5 bases, with 9 bases sitting between them. Germline CDR1 is SGHVS and CDR2 is FNYEAQ. This record comes from a study of T cell repertoires in cytomegalovirus infection. About the research overall: The authors used CMV epitopes that were HLA-C-restricted (recently identified) and HLA-B-restricted (well studied). It was the public TCR beta signatures that indicated both CMV infection and matching HLA type.

Overall study results and limits: Identification of carriers of CMV plus the relevant HLA was performed using cumulative public TCR beta family frequency. The study found HLA-C-restricted CMV-specific TCR beta clonotypes dominating the ex vivo response.

MiXCR, applied by TCRdb to the reads, yields one record per CDR3 protein. The data contain about 270,000 distinct CDR3 sequences, under 25% of them seen just once; the ten biggest clones take up roughly a fifth. The source is a human donor in good health (CMV status not recorded). Some clones in this sample may be carry-over from other donors' samples. The input for sequencing was cultured PBMCs, taken from culture after CMV antigen stimulation. The V and J genes are TRBV7-6 and TRBJ2-5, with D uncertain. Here the CDR3 DNA reads TGTGCCAGCAGCGTTGACCGGGAGACCCAGTACTTC. Encoded protein: CASSVDRETQYF.